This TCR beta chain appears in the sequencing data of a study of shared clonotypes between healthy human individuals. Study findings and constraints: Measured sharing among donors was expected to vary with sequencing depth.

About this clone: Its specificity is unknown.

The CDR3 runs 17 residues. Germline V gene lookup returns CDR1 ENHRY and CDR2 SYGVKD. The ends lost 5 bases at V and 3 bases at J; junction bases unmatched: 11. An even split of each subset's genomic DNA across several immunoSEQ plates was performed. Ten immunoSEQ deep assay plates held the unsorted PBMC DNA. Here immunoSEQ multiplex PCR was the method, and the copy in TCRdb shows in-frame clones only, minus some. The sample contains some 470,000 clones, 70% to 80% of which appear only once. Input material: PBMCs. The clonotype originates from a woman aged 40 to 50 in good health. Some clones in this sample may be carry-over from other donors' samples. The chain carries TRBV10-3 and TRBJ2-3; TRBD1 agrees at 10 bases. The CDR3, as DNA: TGTGCCATCAGTCGACCGACAGGGGGCGCCGGGACAGATACGCAGTATTTT. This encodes CAISRPTGGAGTDTQYF.